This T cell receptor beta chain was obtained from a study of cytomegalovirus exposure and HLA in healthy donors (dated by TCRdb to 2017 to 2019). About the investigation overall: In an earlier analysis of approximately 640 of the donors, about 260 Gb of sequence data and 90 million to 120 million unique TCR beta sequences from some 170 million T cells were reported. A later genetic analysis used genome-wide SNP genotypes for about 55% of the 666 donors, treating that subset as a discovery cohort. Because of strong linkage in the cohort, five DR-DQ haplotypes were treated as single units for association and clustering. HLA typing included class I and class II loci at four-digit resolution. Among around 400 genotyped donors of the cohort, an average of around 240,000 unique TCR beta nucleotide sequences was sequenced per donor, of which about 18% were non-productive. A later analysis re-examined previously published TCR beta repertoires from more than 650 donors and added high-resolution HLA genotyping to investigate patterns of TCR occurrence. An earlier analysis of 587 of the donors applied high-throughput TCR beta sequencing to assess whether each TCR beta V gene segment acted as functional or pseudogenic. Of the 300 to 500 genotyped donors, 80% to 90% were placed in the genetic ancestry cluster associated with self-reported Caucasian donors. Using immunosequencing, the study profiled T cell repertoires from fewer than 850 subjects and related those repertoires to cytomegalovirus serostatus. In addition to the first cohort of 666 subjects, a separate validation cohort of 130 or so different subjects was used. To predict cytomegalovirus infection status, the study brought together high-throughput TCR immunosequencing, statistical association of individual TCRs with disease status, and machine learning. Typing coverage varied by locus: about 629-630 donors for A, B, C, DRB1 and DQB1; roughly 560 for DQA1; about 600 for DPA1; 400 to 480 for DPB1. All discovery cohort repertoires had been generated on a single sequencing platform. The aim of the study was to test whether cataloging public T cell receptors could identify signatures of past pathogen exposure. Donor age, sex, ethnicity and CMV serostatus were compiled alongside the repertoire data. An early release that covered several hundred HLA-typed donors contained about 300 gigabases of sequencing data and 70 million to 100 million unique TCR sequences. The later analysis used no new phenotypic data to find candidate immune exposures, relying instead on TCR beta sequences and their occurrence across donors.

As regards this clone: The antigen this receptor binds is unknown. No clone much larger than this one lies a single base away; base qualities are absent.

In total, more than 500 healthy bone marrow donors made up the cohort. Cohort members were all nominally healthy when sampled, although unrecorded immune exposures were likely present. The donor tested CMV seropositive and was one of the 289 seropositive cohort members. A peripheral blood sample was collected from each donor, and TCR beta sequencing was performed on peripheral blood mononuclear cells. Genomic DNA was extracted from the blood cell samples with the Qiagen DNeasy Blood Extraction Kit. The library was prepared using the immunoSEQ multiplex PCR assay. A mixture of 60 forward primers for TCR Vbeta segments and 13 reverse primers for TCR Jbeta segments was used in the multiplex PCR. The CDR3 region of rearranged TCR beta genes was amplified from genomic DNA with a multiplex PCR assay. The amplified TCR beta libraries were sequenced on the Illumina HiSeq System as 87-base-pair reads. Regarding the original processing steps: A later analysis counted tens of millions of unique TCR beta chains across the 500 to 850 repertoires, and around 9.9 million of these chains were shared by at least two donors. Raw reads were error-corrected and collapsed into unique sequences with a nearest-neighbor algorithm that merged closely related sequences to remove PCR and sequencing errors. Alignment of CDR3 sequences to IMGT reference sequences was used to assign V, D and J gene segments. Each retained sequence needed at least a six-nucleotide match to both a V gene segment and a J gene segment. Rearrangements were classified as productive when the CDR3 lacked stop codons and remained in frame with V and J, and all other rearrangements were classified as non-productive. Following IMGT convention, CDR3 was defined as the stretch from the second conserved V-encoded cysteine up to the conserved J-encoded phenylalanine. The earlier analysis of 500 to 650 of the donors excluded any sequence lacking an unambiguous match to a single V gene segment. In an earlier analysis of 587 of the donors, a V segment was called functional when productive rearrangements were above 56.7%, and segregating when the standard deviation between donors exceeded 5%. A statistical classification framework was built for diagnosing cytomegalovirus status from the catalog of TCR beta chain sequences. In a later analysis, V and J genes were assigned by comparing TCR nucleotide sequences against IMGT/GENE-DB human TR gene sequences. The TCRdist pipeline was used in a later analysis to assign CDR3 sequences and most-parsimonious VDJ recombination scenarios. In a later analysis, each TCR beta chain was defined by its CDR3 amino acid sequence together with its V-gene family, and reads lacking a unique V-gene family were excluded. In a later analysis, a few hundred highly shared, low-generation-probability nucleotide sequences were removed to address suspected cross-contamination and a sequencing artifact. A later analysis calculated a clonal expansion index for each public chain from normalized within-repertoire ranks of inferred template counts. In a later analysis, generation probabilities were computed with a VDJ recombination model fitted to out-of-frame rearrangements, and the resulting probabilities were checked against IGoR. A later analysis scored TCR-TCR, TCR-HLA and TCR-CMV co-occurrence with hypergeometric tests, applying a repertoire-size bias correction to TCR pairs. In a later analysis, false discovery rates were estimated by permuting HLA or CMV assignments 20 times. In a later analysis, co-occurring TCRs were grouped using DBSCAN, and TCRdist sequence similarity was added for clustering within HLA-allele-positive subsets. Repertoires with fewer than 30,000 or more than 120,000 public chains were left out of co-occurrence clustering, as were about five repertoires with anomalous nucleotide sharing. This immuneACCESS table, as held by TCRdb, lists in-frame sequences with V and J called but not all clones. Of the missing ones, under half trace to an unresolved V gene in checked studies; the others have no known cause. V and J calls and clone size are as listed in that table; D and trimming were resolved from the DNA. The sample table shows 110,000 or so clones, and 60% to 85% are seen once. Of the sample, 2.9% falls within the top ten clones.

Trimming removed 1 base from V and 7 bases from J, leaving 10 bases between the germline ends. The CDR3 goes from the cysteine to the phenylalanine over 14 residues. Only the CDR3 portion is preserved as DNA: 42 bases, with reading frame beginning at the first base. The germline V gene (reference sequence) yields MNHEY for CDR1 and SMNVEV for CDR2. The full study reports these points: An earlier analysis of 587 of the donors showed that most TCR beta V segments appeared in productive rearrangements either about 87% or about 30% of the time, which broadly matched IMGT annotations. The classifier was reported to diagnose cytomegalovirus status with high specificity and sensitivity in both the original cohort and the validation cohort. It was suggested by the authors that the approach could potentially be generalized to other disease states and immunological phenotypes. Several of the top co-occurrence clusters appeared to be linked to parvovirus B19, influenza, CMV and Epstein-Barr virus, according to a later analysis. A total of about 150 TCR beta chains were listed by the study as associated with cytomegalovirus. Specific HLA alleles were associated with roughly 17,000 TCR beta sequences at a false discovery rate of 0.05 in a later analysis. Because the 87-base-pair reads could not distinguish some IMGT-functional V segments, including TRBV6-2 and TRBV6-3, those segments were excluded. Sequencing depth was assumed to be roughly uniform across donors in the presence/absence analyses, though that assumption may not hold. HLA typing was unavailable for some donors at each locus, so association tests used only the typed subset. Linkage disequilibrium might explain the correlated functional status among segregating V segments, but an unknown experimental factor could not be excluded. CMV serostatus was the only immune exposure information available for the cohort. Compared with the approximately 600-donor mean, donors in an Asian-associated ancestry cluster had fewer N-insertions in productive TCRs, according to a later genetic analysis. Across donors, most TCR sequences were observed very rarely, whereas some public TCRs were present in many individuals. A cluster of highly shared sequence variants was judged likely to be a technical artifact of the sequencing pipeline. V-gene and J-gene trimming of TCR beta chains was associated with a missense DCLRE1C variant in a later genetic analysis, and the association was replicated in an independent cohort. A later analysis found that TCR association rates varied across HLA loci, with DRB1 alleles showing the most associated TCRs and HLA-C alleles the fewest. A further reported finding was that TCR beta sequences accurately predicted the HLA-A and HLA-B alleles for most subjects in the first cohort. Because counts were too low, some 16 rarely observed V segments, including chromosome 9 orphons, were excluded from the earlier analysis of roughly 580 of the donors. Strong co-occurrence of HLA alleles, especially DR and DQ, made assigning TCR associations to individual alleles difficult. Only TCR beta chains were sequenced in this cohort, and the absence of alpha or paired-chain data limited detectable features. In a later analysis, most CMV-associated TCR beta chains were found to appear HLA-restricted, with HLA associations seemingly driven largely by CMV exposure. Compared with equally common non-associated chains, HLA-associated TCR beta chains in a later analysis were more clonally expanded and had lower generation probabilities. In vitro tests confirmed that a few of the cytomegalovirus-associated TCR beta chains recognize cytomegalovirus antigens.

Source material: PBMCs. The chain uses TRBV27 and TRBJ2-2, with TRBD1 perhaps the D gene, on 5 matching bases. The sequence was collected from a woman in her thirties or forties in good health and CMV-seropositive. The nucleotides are TGTGCCAGCAGTTTATACGCAGGGATCGGGGAGCTGTTTTTT. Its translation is CASSLYAGIGELFF.